This T cell receptor beta chain came from a study of T cells in Graves' hyperthyroidism and ophthalmopathy. With duration under 3 months, ophthalmopathy was active: Clinical Activity Score at least 3, NOSPECS at least 4. This CDR3 is 17 amino acids long. Germline CDR1 and CDR2: MNHEY and SVGEGT. V gave up 7 bases and J gave up 0 bases; unmatched junction bases: 13. The investigators amplified TCR beta CDR3 regions from RNA transcripts. The HTBI set primed first-round TCR CDR3 RT-PCR. Each CDR3 protein gets one entry after TCRdb re-called the multiplex PCR reads with MiXCR. The sample lists about 600,000 distinct CDR3 sequences, around 16% occurring once.

Sequencing was performed on blood. V and J are TRBV6-2 or TRBV6-3 and TRBJ1-1, with 8 bases fitting TRBD1. The sequence was collected from a woman aged 40-49 years with Graves' ophthalmopathy. The CDR3 DNA is TGTGCCAGCATTCAAACCCCGGGACAGGATTTGAACACTGAAGCTTTCTTT. Translated: CASIQTPGQDLNTEAFF.